These 31 T cell receptor beta chains came from one sample sequenced in a study of T cell responses to AZD1222 COVID-19 vaccine. TCRdb's copy holds only in-frame clones and misses some; the assay was immunoSEQ multiplex PCR. The sample records 150,000 to 200,000 clones, 85% to 90% being singletons. Sample: peripheral blood, taken on day 0 of AZD1222 vaccination. Receptors originate from an adult in good health.

The chain couples TRBV28 to TRBJ1-4, with a possible D match to TRBD1 (6 bases). The germline V gene has CDR1 MDHEN and CDR2 SYDVKM. Between the trimmed V and J ends, which lost 8 bases and 3 bases, there was a span of 10 bases. The CDR3 is made up of 13 amino acids. CDR3 coding DNA: TGTGCCAGCGAGGGGGGCTCTAATGAAAAACTGTTTTTT. It specifies CASEGGSNEKLFF.

The V gene is TRBV11-3, the J gene TRBJ2-1, with TRBD2 matching 7 bases. CDR1 is SGHNT, CDR2 YENEEA, per germline. The CDR3 has 16 amino acids. Trimming removed 5 bases from V and 4 bases from J; junction bases left unmatched: 11. CDR3 sequence reads: CASSREMEAGYNEQFF. CDR3 sequence (DNA): TGTGCCAGCAGCCGCGAAATGGAAGCGGGGTACAATGAGCAGTTCTTC.

The rearrangement joins TRBV7-8 to TRBJ1-5, with 9 bases aligning to TRBD1. The V and J ends lost 0 bases and 0 bases, in that order; junction bases with no gene match: 9. Germline CDR1 is SGHVS and CDR2 is FQNEAQ. CDR3 length: 19 residues. The DNA of the CDR3 is TGTGCCAGCAGCTTAGCACCGGGACAGGGACCCGATAGCAATCAGCCCCAGCATTTT. It encodes CASSLAPGQGPDSNQPQHF.

The V gene is TRBV19, the J gene TRBJ1-1; the match to TRBD1 covers 7 bases. Per germline, CDR1 LNHDA and CDR2 SQIVND (reference sequence). CDR3 length: 13 amino acids. The trim removed 7 bases at V and 2 bases at J, leaving 4 bases unmatched. CDR3 sequence: CASKRGGNTEAFF. The CDR3 DNA is TGTGCCAGTAAGAGAGGGGGCAACACTGAAGCTTTCTTT.

The chain has TRBV6-6 and TRBJ1-1; D not resolved. Germline values: CDR1 MNHNY, CDR2 SVGAGI (reference sequence). Trimming removed 1 base at V and 1 base at J, with 7 bases between. This CDR3 contains 14 residues. DNA of the CDR3: TGTGCCAGCAGTTACTTAGGCGAGAACACTGAAGCTTTCTTT. Translating gives CASSYLGENTEAFF.

The chain is built from TRBV30 and TRBJ1-1; maybe TRBD1 (5 bases). This CDR3 region has 14 residues. The germline V gene has CDR1 GTSNPN and CDR2 SVGIG (reference sequence). V shed 2 bases and J shed 4 bases, with 14 bases lying between them. In DNA form, the CDR3 reads TGTGCCTGGAGTATAGGGACGCAGAGCACTGAAGCTTTCTTT. Translating gives CAWSIGTQSTEAFF.

The chain recombines TRBV29-1 with TRBJ2-7; 9 nucleotides match TRBD2. V lost 1 base to trimming and J lost 3 bases; unmatched junction nucleotides: 10. Germline V gene data show CDR1 as SQVTM and CDR2 as ANQGSEA. The CDR3 covers 16 residues. CDR3 sequence (DNA): TGCAGCGTTGAAGGGGGGCTGCGGGAGGGCCACTACGAGCAGTACTTC. Its translation is CSVEGGLREGHYEQYF.

This clone was counted between two and nine times. The rearrangement links TRBV7-2 to TRBJ2-3; TRBD2 might be the D (6 bases). The CDR3 has 14 amino acids. Trimming took off 5 bases at V and 6 bases at J, with 15 bases between the two ends. Germline assignment: CDR1 SGHTA and CDR2 FQGNSA. Here the CDR3 reads CASSLPGLLDTQYF. In DNA form, the CDR3 reads TGTGCCAGCAGCCTGCCGGGACTCCTGGATACGCAGTATTTT.

The chain recombines TRBV19 with TRBJ1-6; the match to TRBD1 covers 7 bases. The V gene end was trimmed by 7 bases and the J gene end by 6 bases; junction bases not matched to a gene: 6. Looked up from germline, CDR1 is LNHDA and CDR2 is SQIVND (reference sequence). The CDR3 contains 14 residues. CDR3 DNA: TGTGCCAGTACCTCGGACAGGATTAATTCACCCCTCCACTTT. It translates to CASTSDRINSPLHF.

The chain combines TRBV24-1 with TRBJ2-7, with D perhaps TRBD1 (5 bases). The CDR3 length is 13 residues. Germline V gene data show CDR1 as KGHDR and CDR2 as SFDVKD. Trimming stripped 4 bases from V and 3 bases from J, with 9 bases between. In nucleotides, the CDR3 is TGTGCCACCAGTGACATAGACAGCTACGAGCAGTACTTC. It specifies CATSDIDSYEQYF.

The rearrangement uses TRBV14 and TRBJ2-3, with D tentatively TRBD1 (6 bases). The CDR3 runs to 16 residues. CDR1 is SGHDN and CDR2 is FVKESK in the germline V gene. The ends were cut back, 6 bases at V and 0 bases at J, with 16 bases in the middle. The CDR3 loop reads CASRPGAAASTDTQYF. The CDR3, as DNA: TGTGCCAGCAGACCAGGGGCGGCAGCTAGCACAGATACGCAGTATTTT.

This clone is a singleton in its sample. The chain employs TRBV6-8 and TRBJ1-5; maybe TRBD1 (5 bases). In germline, CDR1 is MNHGY, CDR2 SAAAGT. CDR3 length: 17 residues. Trimming left V 7 bases short and J 3 bases short, with 22 bases between. The CDR3 nucleotides are TGTGCCAGCACCCGGAGGGGATGCAACGGCTTCAATCAGCCCCAGCATTTT. Residues: CASTRRGCNGFNQPQHF.

This clone was observed once. The rearrangement links TRBV29-1 to TRBJ1-5; D gene unclear. Per germline, CDR1 SQVTM and CDR2 ANQGSEA. Trimming shortened V by 2 bases and J by 6 bases, and 14 bases separated the two germline ends. The CDR3 loop spans 14 amino acids. CDR3 DNA sequence: TGCAGCGTTGAATCGCACTCACCCGGTCAGCCCCAGCATTTT. Translating gives CSVESHSPGQPQHF.

V and J are TRBV7-9 and TRBJ2-7; D remains unclear. The CDR3 spans 15 residues. The germline CDR1 and CDR2 sequences are SEHNR and FQNEAQ (reference sequence). V lost 5 bases to trimming and J lost 4 bases, with 18 bases between them. The CDR3 region is CASSPSPPRTYEQYF. The CDR3 DNA follows: TGTGCCAGCAGCCCCTCCCCCCCCCGTACGTACGAGCAGTACTTC. Filled out from reference TRBV7-9 and TRBJ2-7, the complete variable domain reads DTGVSQNPRHKITKRGQNVTFRCDPISEHNRLYWYRQTLGQGPEFLTYFQNEAQLEKSRLLSDRFSAERPKGSFSTLEIQRTEQGDSAMYLCASSPSPPRTYEQYFGPGTRLTVT.

The chain recombines TRBV5-5 with TRBJ1-4; D may be TRBD1 (5 bases). The CDR3 extends over 15 amino acids. V was trimmed by 4 bases and J by 4 bases, leaving 14 bases between them. Germline-derived CDR1 and CDR2 are SGHKS and YYEKEE (reference sequence). CDR3 loop: CASSPQGRYNEKLFF. CDR3 nucleotide sequence: TGTGCCAGCAGCCCGCAGGGACGGTATAATGAAAAACTGTTTTTT.

The rearrangement uses TRBV19 and TRBJ1-6; 9 bases align to TRBD1. Losses at the gene ends were 6 bases for V and 8 bases for J; bases not matched to a gene: 5. CDR1 is LNHDA, CDR2 SQIVND, per germline (reference sequence). There are 14 residues in the CDR3. The CDR3 nucleotides read TGTGCCAGTAGGAGGGACAGGGTAGATTCACCCCTCCACTTT. As protein: CASRRDRVDSPLHF. Combining the CDR3 with reference TRBV19 and TRBJ1-6 gives the whole variable domain DGGITQSPKYLFRKEGQNVTLSCEQNLNHDAMYWYRQDPGQGLRLIYYSQIVNDFQKGDIAEGYSVSREKKESFPLTVTSAQKNPTAFYLCASRRDRVDSPLHFGNGTRLTVT.

The chain recombines TRBV24-1 with TRBJ1-3, with unresolved D. Trimming took off 3 bases at V and 0 bases at J, with 14 bases between the two ends. CDR1 is KGHDR and CDR2 is SFDVKD in the germline V gene. The CDR3 runs to 17 residues. This CDR3 is CATSDTPGRHSGNTIYF. CDR3 nucleotides: TGTGCCACCAGTGATACGCCGGGTCGACACTCTGGAAACACCATATATTTT.

The chain joins TRBV5-1 to TRBJ1-1; 9 bases match TRBD1. CDR1 is SGHRS and CDR2 is YFSETQ in the germline V gene. CDR3 size: 14 residues. V lost 4 bases to trimming and J lost 4 bases; unmatched junction nucleotides: 5. The CDR3, as DNA: TGCGCCAGCAGCACTACAGGGGGCATCACTGAAGCTTTCTTT. Protein: CASSTTGGITEAFF. The full variable domain, completed using reference TRBV5-1 and TRBJ1-1, is KAGVTQTPRYLIKTRGQQVTLSCSPISGHRSVSWYQQTPGQGLQFLFEYFSETQRNKGNFPGRFSGRQFSNSRSEMNVSTLELGDSALYLCASSTTGGITEAFFGQGTRLTVV.

This chain joins TRBV25-1 and TRBJ2-2; D may be TRBD1 or TRBD2 (5 bases each). Trimming removed 3 bases from V and 1 base from J, with 12 bases in between. The CDR3 loop spans 16 amino acids. Germline CDR1 MGHDK, CDR2 SYGVNS. CDR3 in DNA: TGTGCCAGCAGTGATTACATTGGGGGGAACACCGGGGAGCTGTTTTTT. Residues: CASSDYIGGNTGELFF.

The chain carries TRBV27 and TRBJ1-6; no clear D gene. From germline, CDR1 is MNHEY and CDR2 SMNVEV (reference sequence). CDR3 size: 12 residues. Deletions cut 6 bases from V and 14 bases from J, with 14 bases between. Here the CDR3 reads CASSYNGVALHF. CDR3 DNA: TGTGCCAGCAGCTACAATGGGGTCGCCCTCCACTTT.

The chain combines TRBV28 with TRBJ1-6; a possible D gene is TRBD1 (5 bases). The CDR3 is made up of 16 amino acids. Trimming took 6 bases from V and 10 from J, leaving 22 bases between them. The germline V gene encodes CDR1 MDHEN and CDR2 SYDVKM. The CDR3 spells CASRGHGGKGGSPLHF. DNA for the CDR3: TGTGCCAGCAGGGGCCATGGGGGTAAGGGTGGCTCACCCCTCCACTTT. Looking up the rest from reference TRBV28 and TRBJ1-6 gives the full variable domain: DVKVTQSSRYLVKRTGEKVFLECVQDMDHENMFWYRQDPGLGLRLIYFSYDVKMKEKGDIPEGYSVSREKKERFSLILESASTNQTSMYLCASRGHGGKGGSPLHFGNGTRLTVT.

V gene TRBV19 combines with J gene TRBJ2-3; D uncertain. The CDR3 is 14 residues long. Germline assignment: CDR1 LNHDA and CDR2 SQIVND (reference sequence). The V gene lost 3 bases and the J gene lost 3 bases, with 10 bases spanning the gap. CDR3 bases: TGTGCCAGTAGTATGGGTTTAGGGACAGATACGCAGTATTTT. Protein product: CASSMGLGTDTQYF.

The chain uses TRBV30 and TRBJ2-3; 10 positions agree with TRBD2. The CDR3 loop spans 14 amino acids. The germline CDR1 and CDR2 sequences are GTSNPN and SVGIG (reference sequence). V gave up 4 bases and J gave up 7 bases; unmatched junction bases: 8. CDR3 sequence reads: CAWTQAGGPNTQYF. DNA for the CDR3: TGTGCCTGGACCCAAGCGGGAGGGCCGAATACGCAGTATTTT.

V gene TRBV7-9 combines with J gene TRBJ1-5; the D is unclear. The CDR3 covers 15 residues. Germline assignment: CDR1 SEHNR and CDR2 FQNEAQ (reference sequence). Trimming took off 5 bases at V and 2 bases at J, with 13 bases between the two ends. The CDR3 spells CASSTPGRGNQPQHF. CDR3 nucleotides: TGTGCCAGCAGCACTCCGGGAAGGGGCAATCAGCCCCAGCATTTT.

This clone appeared once. The chain recombines TRBV28 with TRBJ2-1; D is unclear. Germline V lookup: CDR1 MDHEN, CDR2 SYDVKM. The CDR3 sequence is 13 residues long. V was clipped by 1 base and J by 9 bases, with 10 bases between them. CDR3 nucleotides: TGTGCCAGCAGTTTATTTCGCCGGACTGAGCAGTTCTTC. Translating gives CASSLFRRTEQFF.

The chain recombines TRBV7-6 with TRBJ2-1, with 9 bases fitting TRBD2. The V segment lost 5 bases and the J segment 1 base; nucleotides outside the gene matches: 3. There are 15 residues in the CDR3. Germline-derived CDR1 and CDR2 are SGHVS and FNYEAQ. The CDR3 DNA sequence: TGTGCCAGCAGCCCCACTAGCGGGTCCTACAATGAGCAGTTCTTC. Translation: CASSPTSGSYNEQFF.

This clone was seen only a few times. The chain employs TRBV10-3 and TRBJ1-2, with 9 nucleotides matching TRBD1. The junction had 3 bases not matched to a gene; V was cut back by 5 bases and J by 2 bases. In germline, CDR1 is ENHRY, CDR2 SYGVKD. This CDR3 spans 14 amino acids. The CDR3 coding sequence is TGTGCCATCAGTCAGGGGACAGGGAACTATGGCTACACCTTC. Amino acid sequence: CAISQGTGNYGYTF.

The chain joins TRBV30 to TRBJ1-6; D uncertain. V was trimmed by 2 bases and J by 7 bases, leaving 6 bases between them. This CDR3 has 12 residues. Germline lookup yields CDR1 GTSNPN and CDR2 SVGIG (reference sequence). CDR3 in amino acids: CAWSRINSPLHF. DNA for the CDR3: TGTGCCTGGAGTAGGATAAATTCACCCCTCCACTTT.

The chain carries TRBV7-8 and TRBJ1-3; D gene unclear. CDR1 and CDR2 from the germline V gene are SGHVS and FQNEAQ. Between the trimmed V and J ends, which lost 0 bases and 4 bases, there was a span of 4 bases. This CDR3 is 13 amino acids long. The CDR3 protein is CASSLAVGNTIYF. As DNA, the CDR3 is TGTGCCAGCAGCTTAGCTGTGGGAAACACCATATATTTT.

This clone occurred once. The junction departs from the called germline gene at one end, perhaps through a read error. Here the CDR3 reads CASSPPGPYGLPF. The CDR3 DNA is TGTGCCAGCAGTCCCCCCGGACCCTACGGGTTACCCTTC. V is TRBV28 and J is TRBJ1-2; D gene ambiguous. Germline CDR1 and CDR2: MDHEN and SYDVKM. CDR3 size: 13 residues.

The rearrangement joins TRBV19 to TRBJ2-2; D might be TRBD2 (6 bases). V was shortened by 5 bases and J by 4 bases, with 17 bases between the two germline ends. CDR1 and CDR2 from the germline V gene are LNHDA and SQIVND (reference sequence). The CDR3 loop spans 16 amino acids. The CDR3 DNA reads as TGTGCCAGTAGTCTATTTCCGGGACTGAGCACCGGGGAGCTGTTTTTT. Protein sequence: CASSLFPGLSTGELFF. Full variable domain (outside the CDR3, taken from reference TRBV19 and TRBJ2-2): DGGITQSPKYLFRKEGQNVTLSCEQNLNHDAMYWYRQDPGQGLRLIYYSQIVNDFQKGDIAEGYSVSREKKESFPLTVTSAQKNPTAFYLCASSLFPGLSTGELFFGEGSRLTVL.